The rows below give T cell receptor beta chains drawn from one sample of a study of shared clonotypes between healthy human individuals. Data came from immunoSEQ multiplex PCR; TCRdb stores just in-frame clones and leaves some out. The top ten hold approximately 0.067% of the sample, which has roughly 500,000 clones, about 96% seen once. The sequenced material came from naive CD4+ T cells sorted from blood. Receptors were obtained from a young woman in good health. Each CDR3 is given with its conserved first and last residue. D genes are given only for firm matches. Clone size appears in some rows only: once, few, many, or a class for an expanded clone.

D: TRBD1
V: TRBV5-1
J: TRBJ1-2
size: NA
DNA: TGCGCCAGCAGCTTGTCGACAGGGGCTGACTATGGCTACACCTTC
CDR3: CASSLSTGADYGYTF

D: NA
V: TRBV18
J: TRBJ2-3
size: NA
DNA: TGTGCCAGCTCACCCCAAGGGGCATTTCATTACGGCACAGATACGCAGTATTTT
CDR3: CASSPQGAFHYGTDTQYF

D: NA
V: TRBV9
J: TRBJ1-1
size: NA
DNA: TGTGCCAGCAGCGTATCCGGGAACACTGAAGCTTTCTTT
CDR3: CASSVSGNTEAFF

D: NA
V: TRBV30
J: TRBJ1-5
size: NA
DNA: TGTGCCTGGAGTGTTTCGGGTCAGCCCCAGCATTTT
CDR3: CAWSVSGQPQHF

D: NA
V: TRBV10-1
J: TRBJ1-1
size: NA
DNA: TGCGCCAGCAGTGAGTCGTGGGTTTCTGAAGCTTTCTTT
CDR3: CASSESWVSEAFF

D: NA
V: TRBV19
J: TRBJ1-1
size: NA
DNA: TGTGCCAGTAGTCAAGGGGCCGCGGACACTGAAGCTTTCTTT
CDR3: CASSQGAADTEAFF

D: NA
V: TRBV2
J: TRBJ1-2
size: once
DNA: TGTGCCAGCAGTGAAGAGCCTAGGGCTGGCTACACCTTC
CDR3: CASSEEPRAGYTF

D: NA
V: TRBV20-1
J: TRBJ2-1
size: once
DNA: TGCAGTGCTAGTCCCTATAATGAGCAGTTCTTC
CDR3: CSASPYNEQFF

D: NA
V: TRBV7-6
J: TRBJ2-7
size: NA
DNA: TGTGCCAGCAGCCCGAGGCAAAACCCCTACGAGCAGTACTTC
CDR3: CASSPRQNPYEQYF

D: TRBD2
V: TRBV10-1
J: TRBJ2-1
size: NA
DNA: TGCGCCAGCAGTGAGTCCATTTCTTTTAGCGGGAGTAGTAGTGAGCAGTTCTTC
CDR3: CASSESISFSGSSSEQFF

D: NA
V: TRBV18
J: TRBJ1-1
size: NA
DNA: TGTGCCAGCTCACCAGGTGCAGCCTTGGGCACTGAAGCTTTCTTT
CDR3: CASSPGAALGTEAFF

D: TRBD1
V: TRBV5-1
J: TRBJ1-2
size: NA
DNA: TGCGCCAGCAGCCCGAGCCGGGACAGATCTAACTATGGCTACACCTTC
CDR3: CASSPSRDRSNYGYTF

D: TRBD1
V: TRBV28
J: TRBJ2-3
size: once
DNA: TGTGCCAGCAGTGATCCGGGACAGGGGTTCACAGATACGCAGTATTTT
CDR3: CASSDPGQGFTDTQYF

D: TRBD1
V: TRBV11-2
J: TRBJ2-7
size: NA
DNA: TGTGCCAGCAGCTTAGTCAAGGACAGGGGCCGCGAGCAGTACTTC
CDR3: CASSLVKDRGREQYF

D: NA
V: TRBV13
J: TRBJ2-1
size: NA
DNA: TGTGCCAGCAGCTTAGTACGGGGGCCCTATGAGCAGTTCTTC
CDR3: CASSLVRGPYEQFF

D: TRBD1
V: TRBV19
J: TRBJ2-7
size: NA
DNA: TGTGCCAGTAGTTCCGACAGGGCGAGAGAGCAGTACTTC
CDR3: CASSSDRAREQYF

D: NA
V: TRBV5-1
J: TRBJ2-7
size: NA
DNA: TGCGCCAGCAGCTCCGGACTACTTCGGGAGCAGTACTTC
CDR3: CASSSGLLREQYF

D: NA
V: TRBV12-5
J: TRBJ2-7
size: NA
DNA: TGTGCTAGTGGTTTGGTGGCCCGGGAGTACTTC
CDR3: CASGLVAREYF

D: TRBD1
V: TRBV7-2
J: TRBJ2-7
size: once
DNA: TGTGCCAGCAGCTTAGTTGGAGGACAGGGGAACTACGAGCAGTACTTC
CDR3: CASSLVGGQGNYEQYF

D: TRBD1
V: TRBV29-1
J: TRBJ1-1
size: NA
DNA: TGCAGCGTTGAAGACAGGGGGAAAGAAGCTTTCTTT
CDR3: CSVEDRGKEAFF

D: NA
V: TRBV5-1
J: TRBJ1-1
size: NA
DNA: TGCGCCAGCAGCCCTAACCCGGGGACCCTCACTGAAGCTTTCTTT
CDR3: CASSPNPGTLTEAFF